This T cell receptor (beta chain) appears in the sequencing data of a study of cytomegalovirus exposure and HLA in healthy donors. Study-wide results and caveats: The classifier reportedly diagnosed cytomegalovirus status with high sensitivity and specificity. Available immune exposure information covered CMV serostatus only. A missense DCLRE1C variant was associated with V- and J-gene trimming of TCR beta chains in a later analysis, and an independent cohort replicated the association.

V was trimmed by 4 bases and J by 5 bases, leaving 14 bases between them. Germline CDR1 reads SGHTA; CDR2 reads FQGTGA. This CDR3 region has 15 residues. Vbeta (60) and Jbeta (13) primers were used in the PCR. TCRdb keeps only in-frame clones here, not all; method: immunoSEQ multiplex PCR. The repertoire holds 86,000 or so clones, with about 76% as singletons. This clone was detected a few times. Its antigen remains unidentified. This TCR derives from a woman in her thirties or forties in good health and CMV-seropositive. Sequences were obtained from PBMCs. The rearrangement links TRBV7-3 to TRBJ2-2; a possible D gene is TRBD2 (7 bases). The CDR3 loop is CASSSHGGPTGELFF. The CDR3, as DNA: TGTGCCAGCAGCTCACACGGGGGGCCTACCGGGGAGCTGTTTTTT.